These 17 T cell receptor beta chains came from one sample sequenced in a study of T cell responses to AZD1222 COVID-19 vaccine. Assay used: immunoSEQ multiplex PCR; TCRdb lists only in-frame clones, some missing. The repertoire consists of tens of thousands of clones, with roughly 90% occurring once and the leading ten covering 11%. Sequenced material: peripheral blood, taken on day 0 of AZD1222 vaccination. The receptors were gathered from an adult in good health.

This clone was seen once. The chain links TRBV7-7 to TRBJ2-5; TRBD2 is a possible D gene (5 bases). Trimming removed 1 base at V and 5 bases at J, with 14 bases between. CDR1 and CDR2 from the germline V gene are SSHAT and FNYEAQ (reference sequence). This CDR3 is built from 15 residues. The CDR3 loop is CASSLDAGGSETQYF. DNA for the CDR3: TGTGCCAGCAGCTTAGATGCGGGCGGGTCGGAGACCCAGTACTTC.

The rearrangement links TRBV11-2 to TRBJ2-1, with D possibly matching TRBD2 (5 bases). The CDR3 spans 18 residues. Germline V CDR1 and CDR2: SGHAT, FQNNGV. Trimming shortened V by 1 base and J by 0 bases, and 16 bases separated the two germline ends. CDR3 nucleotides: TGTGCCAGCAGCTTAGCTGATCGCGGGTCGAGCTCCTACAATGAGCAGTTCTTC. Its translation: CASSLADRGSSSYNEQFF.

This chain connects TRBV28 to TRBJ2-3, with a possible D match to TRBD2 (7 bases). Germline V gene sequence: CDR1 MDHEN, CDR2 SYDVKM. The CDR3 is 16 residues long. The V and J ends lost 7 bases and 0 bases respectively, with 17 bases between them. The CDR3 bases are TGTGCCAGCACTAGGGGGGGAGCACCTAGCACAGATACGCAGTATTTT. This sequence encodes CASTRGGAPSTDTQYF.

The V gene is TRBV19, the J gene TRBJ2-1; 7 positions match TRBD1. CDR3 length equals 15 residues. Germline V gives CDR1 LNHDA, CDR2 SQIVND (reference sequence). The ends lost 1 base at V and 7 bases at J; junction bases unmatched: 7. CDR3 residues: CASSIGQGSGNEQFF. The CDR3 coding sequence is TGTGCCAGTAGTATAGGACAGGGATCGGGAAATGAGCAGTTCTTC.

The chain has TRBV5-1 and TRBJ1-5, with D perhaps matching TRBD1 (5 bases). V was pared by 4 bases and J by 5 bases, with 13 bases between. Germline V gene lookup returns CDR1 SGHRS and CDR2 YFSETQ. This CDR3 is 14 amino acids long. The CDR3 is CASSVSGADQPQHF. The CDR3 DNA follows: TGCGCCAGCAGCGTCAGTGGGGCGGATCAGCCCCAGCATTTT.

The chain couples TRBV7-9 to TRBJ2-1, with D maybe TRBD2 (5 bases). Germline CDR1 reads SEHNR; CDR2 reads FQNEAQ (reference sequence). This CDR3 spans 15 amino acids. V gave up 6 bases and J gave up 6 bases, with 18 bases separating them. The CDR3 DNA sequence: TGTGCCAGCAGTTCTAGCTGGCGAGTCAGCAATGAGCAGTTCTTC. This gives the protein CASSSSWRVSNEQFF.

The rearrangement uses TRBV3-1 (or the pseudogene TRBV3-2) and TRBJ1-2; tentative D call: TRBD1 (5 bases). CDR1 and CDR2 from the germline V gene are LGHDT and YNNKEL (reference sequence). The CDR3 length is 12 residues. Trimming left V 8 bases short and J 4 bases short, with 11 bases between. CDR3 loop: CASAAGPYGYTF. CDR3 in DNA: TGTGCCAGCGCGGCAGGGCCCTATGGCTACACCTTC.

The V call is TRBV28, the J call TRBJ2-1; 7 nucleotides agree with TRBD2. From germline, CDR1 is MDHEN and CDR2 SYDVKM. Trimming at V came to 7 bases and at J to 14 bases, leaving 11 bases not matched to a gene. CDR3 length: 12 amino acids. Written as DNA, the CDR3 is TGTGCCAGCACCTCGAGGTTGGCGGGAGAGTTCTTC. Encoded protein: CASTSRLAGEFF.

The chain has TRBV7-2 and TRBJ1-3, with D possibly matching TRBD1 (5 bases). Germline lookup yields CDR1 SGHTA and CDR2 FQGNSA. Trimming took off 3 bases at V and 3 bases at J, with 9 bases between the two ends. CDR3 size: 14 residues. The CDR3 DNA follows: TGTGCCAGCAGCTTTAGGGACTATGGAAACACCATATATTTT. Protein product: CASSFRDYGNTIYF.

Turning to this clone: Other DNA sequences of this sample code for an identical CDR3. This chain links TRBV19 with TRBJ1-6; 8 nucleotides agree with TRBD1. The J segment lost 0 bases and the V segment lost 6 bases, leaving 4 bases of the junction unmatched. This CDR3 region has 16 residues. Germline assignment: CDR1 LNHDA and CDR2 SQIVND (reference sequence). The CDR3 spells CASSSRGRSYNSPLHF. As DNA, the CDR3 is TGTGCCAGTAGCTCCAGGGGGCGCTCCTATAATTCACCCCTCCACTTT. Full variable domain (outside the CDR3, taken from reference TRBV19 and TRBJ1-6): DGGITQSPKYLFRKEGQNVTLSCEQNLNHDAMYWYRQDPGQGLRLIYYSQIVNDFQKGDIAEGYSVSREKKESFPLTVTSAQKNPTAFYLCASSSRGRSYNSPLHFGNGTRLTVT.

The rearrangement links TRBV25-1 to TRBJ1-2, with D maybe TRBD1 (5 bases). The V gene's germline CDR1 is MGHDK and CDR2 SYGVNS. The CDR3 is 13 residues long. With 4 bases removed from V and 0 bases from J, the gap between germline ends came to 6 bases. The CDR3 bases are TGTGCCAGCAGTGGACAGACTAACTATGGCTACACCTTC. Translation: CASSGQTNYGYTF.

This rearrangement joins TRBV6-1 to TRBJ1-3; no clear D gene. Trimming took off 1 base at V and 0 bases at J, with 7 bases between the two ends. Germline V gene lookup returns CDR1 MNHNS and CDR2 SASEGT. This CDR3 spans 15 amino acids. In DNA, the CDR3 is TGTGCCAGCAGTGAAGGACACTCCTCTGGAAACACCATATATTTT. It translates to CASSEGHSSGNTIYF.

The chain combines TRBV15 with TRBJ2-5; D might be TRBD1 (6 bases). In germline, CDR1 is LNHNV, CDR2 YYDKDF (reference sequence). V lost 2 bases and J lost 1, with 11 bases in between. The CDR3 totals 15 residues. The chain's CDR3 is CATSRSTGRQETQYF. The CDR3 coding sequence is TGTGCCACCAGCAGATCCACAGGGCGCCAAGAGACCCAGTACTTC.

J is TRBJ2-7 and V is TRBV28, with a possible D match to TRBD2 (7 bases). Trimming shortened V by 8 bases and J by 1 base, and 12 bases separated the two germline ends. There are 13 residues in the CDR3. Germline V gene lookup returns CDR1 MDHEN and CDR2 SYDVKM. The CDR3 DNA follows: TGTGCCAGCGGGGGGGCAGGGTCCTACGAGCAGTACGTC. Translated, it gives CASGGAGSYEQYV.

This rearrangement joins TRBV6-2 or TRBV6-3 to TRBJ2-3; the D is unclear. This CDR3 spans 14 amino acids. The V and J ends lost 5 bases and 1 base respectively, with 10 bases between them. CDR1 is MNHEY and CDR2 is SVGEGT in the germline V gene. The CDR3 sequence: CASSGNIRTDTQYF. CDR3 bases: TGTGCCAGCAGTGGCAACATCCGCACAGATACGCAGTATTTT.

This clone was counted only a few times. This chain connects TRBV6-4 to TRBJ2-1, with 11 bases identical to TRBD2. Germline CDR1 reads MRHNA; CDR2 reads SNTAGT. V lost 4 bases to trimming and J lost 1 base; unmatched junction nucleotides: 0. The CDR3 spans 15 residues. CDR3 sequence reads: CASSGTSGSYNEQFF. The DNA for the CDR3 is TGTGCCAGCAGTGGGACTAGCGGGTCCTACAATGAGCAGTTCTTC.

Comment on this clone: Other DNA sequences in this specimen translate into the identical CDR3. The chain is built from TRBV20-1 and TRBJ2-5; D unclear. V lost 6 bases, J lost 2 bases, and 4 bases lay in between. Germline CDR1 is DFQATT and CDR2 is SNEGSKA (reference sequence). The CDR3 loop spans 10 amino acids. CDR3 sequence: CSARQETQYF. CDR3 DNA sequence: TGCAGTGCCCGACAAGAGACCCAGTACTTC.